These 12 T cell receptor beta chains share one sample of origin, sequenced in a study of T cell responses to AZD1222 COVID-19 vaccine (dated by TCRdb to the early 2020s). The sample's time point label, in plain terms: baseline before first vaccination. The library was prepared using the immunoSEQ multiplex PCR assay. Imported from immuneACCESS, the table was reduced by TCRdb to in-frame sequences with V and J called. These copies leave out some clones; in studies compared against another copy, an unresolved V gene accounts for under half, and the cause of the remainder is not known. This sample lists about 130,000 clones; roughly 84% were detected once. The ten top clones hold around 12% of the sample. The specimen comprised peripheral blood, sampled on day 0 of AZD1222 vaccination. The receptors originated from an adult in good health.

The rearrangement uses TRBV6-5 and TRBJ2-1, with D unresolved. CDR1 MNHEY and CDR2 SVGAGI come from the germline V gene. V lost 9 bases to trimming and J lost 2 bases, with 14 bases between them. This CDR3 is built from 14 residues. In DNA form, the CDR3 reads TGTGCCAGTCATCGGGCCGCAACCTACAATGAGCAGTTCTTC. Protein sequence: CASHRAATYNEQFF.

This clone has just one count. This chain uses TRBV19 with TRBJ1-1, with 8 bases matching TRBD1. Germline V gives CDR1 LNHDA, CDR2 SQIVND (reference sequence). The CDR3 is 15 amino acids. Trimming cost V 7 bases and J 6 bases; bases outside gene matches: 13. CDR3 nucleotides: TGTGCCAGTAACCTACGGACAGGGAGGGAGGCTGAAGCTTTCTTT. This encodes CASNLRTGREAEAFF.

This clone was observed a few times. The rearrangement uses TRBV28 and TRBJ1-2, with a tentative D call TRBD1 (6 bases). Germline V gene data show CDR1 as MDHEN and CDR2 as SYDVKM. Trimming cost V 6 bases and J 1 base, with 21 bases left between them. There are 17 residues in the CDR3. The CDR3 here is CASSTTSRTEINYGYTF. The CDR3 bases are TGTGCCAGCAGCACCACCTCGAGGACAGAAATTAACTATGGCTACACCTTC.

V gene TRBV12-3 or TRBV12-4 combines with J gene TRBJ1-1; D not resolved. The CDR3 totals 12 residues. Between the trimmed V and J ends, which lost 3 bases and 3 bases, there was a span of 5 bases. The CDR3 DNA follows: TGTGCCAGCAGTTTCAGCCACACTGAAGCTTTCTTT. Translation gives CASSFSHTEAFF.

V is TRBV11-2 and J is TRBJ1-5; possibly TRBD1 for D (5 bases). The CDR3 runs to 13 residues. Trimming stripped 0 bases from V and 7 bases from J, with 7 bases between. Germline values: CDR1 SGHAT, CDR2 FQNNGV. In DNA, the CDR3 is TGTGCCAGCAGCTTAGACGAGGGGCAGCCCCAGCATTTT. Translation: CASSLDEGQPQHF.

This clone was detected a few times. The chain carries TRBV5-4 and TRBJ1-5, with unresolved D. V lost 4 bases to trimming and J lost 1 base, with 15 bases between them. The CDR3 has 16 amino acids. Per germline, CDR1 SGHNT and CDR2 YYREEE (reference sequence). CDR3 bases: TGTGCCAGCAGCGACCATAGGCTTGGCAGCAATCAGCCCCAGCATTTT. As protein: CASSDHRLGSNQPQHF.

The CDR3 DNA follows: TGTGCCAGCAGTTATGTGAGTGTTCTCACTCGTAGTAGTTCCTACAATGAGCAGTTCTTC. Translation gives CASSYVSVLTRSSSYNEQFF. This sequence joins TRBV6-2 or TRBV6-3 and TRBJ2-1; no clear D gene. V gave up 3 bases and J gave up 1 base, with 25 bases separating them. This CDR3 spans 20 amino acids. Germline V lookup: CDR1 MNHEY, CDR2 SVGEGT.

This chain connects TRBV27 to TRBJ1-6; D uncertain. The V gene's germline CDR1 is MNHEY and CDR2 SMNVEV (reference sequence). V gave up 6 bases and J gave up 8 bases, with 11 bases separating them. The CDR3 contains 13 residues. CDR3 region: CASRSENYSPLHF. CDR3 bases: TGTGCCAGCAGGTCGGAAAATTATTCACCCCTCCACTTT.

The genes are TRBV5-4 and TRBJ1-1; TRBD1 is a possible D gene (5 bases). Trimming pared 0 bases from V and 10 bases from J, leaving 13 bases between. The germline V gene encodes CDR1 SGHNT and CDR2 YYREEE (reference sequence). The CDR3 runs to 13 residues. The DNA of the CDR3 is TGTGCCAGCAGCTTGGCCCCAAGGGACCTAGCTTTCTTT. Protein sequence: CASSLAPRDLAFF.

The rearrangement links TRBV7-3 to TRBJ2-1; 7 nucleotides agree with TRBD2. J gave up 10 bases and V 2 bases, and 11 bases lay outside the gene matches. Germline V gene sequence: CDR1 SGHTA, CDR2 FQGTGA. CDR3 length: 15 amino acids. The chain's CDR3 is CASSLYERGTGEQFF. CDR3 DNA sequence: TGTGCCAGCAGCTTATATGAGCGGGGCACAGGCGAGCAGTTCTTC.

The genes are TRBV7-9 and TRBJ2-4; D call uncertain. Germline V gene sequence: CDR1 SEHNR, CDR2 FQNEAQ (reference sequence). The CDR3 has 18 amino acids. V lost 5 bases to trimming and J lost 8 bases, with 28 bases between them. CDR3 coding DNA: TGTGCCAGCAGCCCCCTTAACCGCGACCCCTTGGCCTTAGACATTCAGTACTTC. This codes for CASSPLNRDPLALDIQYF.

V usage is TRBV27 and J usage is TRBJ2-1, with D possibly called TRBD1 or TRBD2 (5 bases each). V lost 8 bases, J lost 2 bases, and 13 bases lay in between. Looked up from germline, CDR1 is MNHEY and CDR2 is SMNVEV (reference sequence). This CDR3 has 14 amino acids. CDR3 nucleotides: TGTGCCAGCGGGGGAGATGGCACCTACAATGAGCAGTTCTTC. Translated, it gives CASGGDGTYNEQFF.